The clone carrying this T cell receptor beta chain was seen a handful of times. Its specificity is not known. In TCRdb, the RT-PCR reads were re-called with MiXCR into one record per CDR3 protein. Here the sample spans 500,000 to 750,000 distinct CDR3 sequences, 12% to 15% being singletons. The CDR3 spans 14 residues. Trimming stripped 6 bases from V and 6 bases from J, with 17 bases between. Germline V CDR1 and CDR2: SNHLY, FYNNEI. These data originate in a study of response to subunit inactivated influenza vaccine. The study, taken as a whole, reports: Researchers suggested that each seasonal influenza vaccination recruits few new T cells.

The chain recombines TRBV2 with TRBJ1-2, with D possibly TRBD1 on 5 matching bases. This receptor was taken from a man aged 50-60 years who received an inactivated influenza vaccine. The sample consisted of PBMCs from blood, taken 12 days after vaccination. The DNA of the CDR3 is TGTGCCAGCAGCGCTGTGAAGGGGATCCATGGCTACACCTTC. It encodes CASSAVKGIHGYTF.